The T cell receptor beta chain under discussion was sequenced for a study of T cell responses to AZD1222 COVID-19 vaccine. Germline-derived CDR1 and CDR2 are KGHSH and LQKENI. This CDR3 comprises 14 residues. The V end was cut by 2 bases, the J end by 8 bases, with 13 bases between. On this clone: Its target is unknown.

The study, taken as a whole, reports: There were mostly white British donors and more females than males, and clonal diversity was possibly underestimated. Spike-specific TCR breadth and depth went up after people got two AZD1222 doses. Among spike-specific TCRs, nearly half reportedly target unmutated variant regions. Only five to seven individuals given AZD1222 were seropositive at baseline.

Method: immunoSEQ multiplex PCR; TCRdb's copy keeps in-frame clones and lacks some. This table holds 80,000 to 95,000 clones, approximately 90% found once. The TCR comes from an adult in good health. Specimen: peripheral blood, collected on day 0 of AZD1222 vaccination. The chain employs TRBV18 and TRBJ1-3; D unclear. This CDR3 reads CASSPMDLPYTIYF. The CDR3 DNA is TGTGCCAGCTCACCAATGGACCTACCCTACACCATATATTTT.